The 10 T cell receptor beta chains listed next were all sequenced from one sample in a study of Graves' ophthalmopathy and Graves' hyperthyroidism. RNA transcripts were the template, and TCR beta CDR3 regions were amplified from them. First-round RT-PCR employed HTBI primers, with a second-round multiplex PCR after it. TCRdb itself ran the multiplex PCR reads through MiXCR, one entry per CDR3 protein. Among about 1.2 million distinct CDR3 sequences, about two fifths were seen once, and the ten largest hold 11%. What was sequenced was peripheral blood or thyroid tissue (not recorded which). The receptors were gathered from an adult man with Graves' hyperthyroidism.

The V gene is TRBV19, the J gene TRBJ1-6, with 7 bases that match TRBD1. The CDR3 is 15 residues long. Germline CDR1 is LNHDA and CDR2 is SQIVND (reference sequence). Losses at the gene ends were 5 bases for V and 4 bases for J; bases not matched to a gene: 5. CDR3 nucleotide sequence: TGTGCCAGTAGTGACGGACAGGATTATAATTCACCCCTCCACTTT. It is translated as CASSDGQDYNSPLHF.

For this clonotype: A read error may be the cause here, since a much bigger clone is one base away. V usage is TRBV10-2 and J usage is TRBJ2-5; possible D gene TRBD2, 5 bases. Trimming left V 3 bases short and J 5 bases short, with 10 bases between. Germline V CDR1 and CDR2: WSHSY, SAAADI. The CDR3 contains 13 residues. The CDR3 spells CASSDLTGETQYF. The CDR3 DNA sequence: TGCGCCAGCAGTGATCTGACGGGGGAGACCCAGTACTTC.

The chain carries TRBV7-2 and TRBJ1-2, with D unresolved. Trimming pared 2 bases from V and 12 bases from J, leaving 16 bases between. CDR3 length equals 13 residues. CDR1 is SGHTA and CDR2 is FQGNSA in the germline V gene. The CDR3 DNA reads as TGTGCCAGCAGCTTACGACACCACTCTGGAAACACCTTC. Amino acid sequence: CASSLRHHSGNTF.

This clonotype has ten or more counts. The chain links TRBV24-1 to TRBJ2-2; weak D call: TRBD1 (5 bases). The V end lost 3 bases, the J end lost 4 bases, and 8 bases lay between the germline ends. This CDR3 is built from 14 residues. The germline CDR1 and CDR2 sequences are KGHDR and SFDVKD. CDR3 DNA: TGTGCCACCAGTGATAGACAGACCACCGGGGAGCTGTTTTTT. This gives the protein CATSDRQTTGELFF.

This chain uses TRBV28 with TRBJ1-1, with D unclear. There are 11 residues in the CDR3. Germline V lookup: CDR1 MDHEN, CDR2 SYDVKM. The V gene lost 6 bases and the J gene lost 4 bases, with 6 bases spanning the gap. For the CDR3, the DNA is TGTGCCAGCAGCAAACTCACTGAAGCTTTCTTT. Protein: CASSKLTEAFF.

There are many counts of this clonotype. The chain has TRBV29-1 and TRBJ2-7, with D tentatively TRBD1 (6 bases). CDR3 length equals 13 residues. Germline values: CDR1 SQVTM, CDR2 ANQGSEA. The V gene lost 6 bases and the J gene lost 1 base, with 13 bases spanning the gap. The chain's CDR3 is CSVGAGVSYEQYF. CDR3 sequence (DNA): TGCAGCGTAGGGGCAGGGGTGTCCTACGAGCAGTACTTC.

This clonotype was picked up many times. This sequence joins TRBV6-6 and TRBJ1-2; D is unclear. Germline V gene lookup returns CDR1 MNHNY and CDR2 SVGAGI (reference sequence). This CDR3 is built from 14 residues. The ends were cut back, 6 bases at V and 0 bases at J, with 11 bases in the middle. The DNA for the CDR3 is TGTGCCAGCAGAAAAGGATCCTCTAACTATGGCTACACCTTC. It specifies CASRKGSSNYGYTF.

This sequence joins TRBV2 and TRBJ2-5; possibly TRBD2 for D (6 bases). Germline CDR1 reads SNHLY; CDR2 reads FYNNEI. CDR3 length: 15 amino acids. The ends were cut back, 3 bases at V and 4 bases at J, with 15 bases in the middle. CDR3 coding DNA: TGTGCCAGCAGTGAGGTGGGACTGGCCGGAGAGACCCAGTACTTC. This sequence encodes CASSEVGLAGETQYF.

At least ten counts were recorded for this clonotype. The V call is TRBV12-3 or TRBV12-4, the J call TRBJ1-1, with D possibly matching TRBD1 (5 bases). The CDR3 covers 15 residues. V lost 1 base, J lost 3 bases, and 12 bases lay in between. CDR3 nucleotide sequence: TGTGCCAGCAGTTTAGATTCGGGGCACTACACTGAAGCTTTCTTT. Protein product: CASSLDSGHYTEAFF.

In this sample, this clonotype turned up a few times. V usage is TRBV6-6 and J usage is TRBJ1-3, with unresolved D. The germline V gene has CDR1 MNHNY and CDR2 SVGAGI (reference sequence). V was trimmed by 1 base and J by 3 bases, leaving 10 bases between them. This CDR3 is 15 amino acids long. This chain's CDR3 is CASSYFGGHGNTIYF. DNA for the CDR3: TGTGCCAGCAGTTACTTCGGCGGTCATGGAAACACCATATATTTT.